The 12 T cell receptor beta chains presented below share a single source sample, sequenced in a study of monozygotic twins with inflammatory bowel disease. TCRdb re-called the 5' RACE reads, yielding one record per CDR3 amino acid sequence without DNA. The record lists a few hundred thousand distinct CDR3 sequences, of which the ten most abundant hold around 2.6%. The sample comprised blood. The receptor set was obtained from a human donor with ulcerative colitis or Crohn's disease, or a healthy co-twin of an affected twin (not recorded which).

The V and J genes are TRBV6-5 and TRBJ1-5; TCRdb reports TRBD1, a call that lacks DNA to check it against. In germline, CDR1 is MNHEY, CDR2 SVGAGI. CDR3 length: 15 residues. CDR3 sequence: CASSYSTGGNQPQHF.

V gene TRBV4-2 combines with J gene TRBJ2-7; TCRdb's D call of TRBD1 is untestable without DNA. This CDR3 spans 16 amino acids. From germline, CDR1 is LGHNA and CDR2 YNFKEQ. Here the CDR3 reads CASSHLRGQENYEQYF.

The V call is TRBV20-1, the J call TRBJ2-5. CDR1 is DFQATT, CDR2 SNEGSKA, per germline (reference sequence). CDR3 length: 13 amino acids. The CDR3 loop is CSASNLGQETQYF.

V is TRBV20-1 and J is TRBJ2-3. Germline V gives CDR1 DFQATT, CDR2 SNEGSKA (reference sequence). This CDR3 spans 13 amino acids. CDR3 protein: CSAPHHETDTQYF.

V is TRBV12-3 or TRBV12-4 and J is TRBJ1-2; TCRdb reports TRBD1, a call that lacks DNA to check it against. The CDR3 loop spans 15 amino acids. The CDR3 protein is CASSLPQGDGYGYTF.

The chain carries TRBV6-5 and TRBJ2-7; TCRdb's D gene call, TRBD2, goes unchecked for lack of DNA. From germline, CDR1 is MNHEY and CDR2 SVGAGI. This CDR3 has 15 amino acids. This CDR3 reads CASSYLSSGVNEQYF.

This chain uses TRBV5-1 with TRBJ1-2. This CDR3 contains 15 residues. Germline CDR1 SGHRS, CDR2 YFSETQ. CDR3 protein: CASSWEGAPNYGYTF.

The V gene is TRBV7-2, the J gene TRBJ2-5. In germline, CDR1 is SGHTA, CDR2 FQGNSA. The CDR3 has 14 residues. CDR3 sequence reads: CASSSTTIQETQYF.

V gene TRBV5-1 combines with J gene TRBJ2-6; TCRdb gives TRBD1 as the D gene, but with no DNA this cannot be confirmed. The CDR3 consists of 15 residues. Germline V gene data show CDR1 as SGHRS and CDR2 as YFSETQ. CDR3 loop: CASGDANSGANVLTF.

The chain uses TRBV6-5 and TRBJ1-1. The CDR3 length is 14 residues. Germline V gives CDR1 MNHEY, CDR2 SVGAGI. The CDR3 is CASSYSRLDTEAFF.

The chain couples TRBV6-5 to TRBJ2-7; as DNA is missing, the TRBD1 call by TCRdb cannot be tested. CDR1 is MNHEY, CDR2 SVGAGI, per germline. The length of the CDR3 is 15 residues. The CDR3 loop is CASSYRTVSSYEQYF.

The chain is built from TRBV12-1 and TRBJ1-4; TCRdb calls TRBD1, which cannot be checked without DNA. TRBV12-1 is reported as a pseudogene. The CDR3 extends over 14 amino acids. The CDR3 is CASSFAGANEKLFF.